This TCR beta chain appears in the sequencing data of a study of T cell responses to AZD1222 COVID-19 vaccine. TCRdb keeps only in-frame clones here, not all; method: immunoSEQ multiplex PCR. Among 110,000 or so clones listed, approximately 89% were seen once. Germline values: CDR1 SGHRS, CDR2 YFSETQ. The CDR3 consists of 14 residues. The V and J ends lost 1 base and 5 bases, in that order; junction bases with no gene match: 5. The sample consisted of peripheral blood, taken 28 days after the second AZD1222 dose. The V call is TRBV5-1, the J call TRBJ2-5; 7 bases fit TRBD2. This TCR was sampled from an adult who received the AZD1222 COVID-19 vaccine. The CDR3 DNA sequence: TGCGCCAGCAGCTTGAGCGGGGTAGTTGAGACCCAGTACTTC. Residues: CASSLSGVVETQYF.